This T cell receptor beta chain was sequenced during a study of post-analysis software for immune sequencing data. Whole-study findings and limits: There were five TRBV segments more frequent in patients than controls, and TRBV5-6, TRBV5-1 and TRBV20-1 were among them. Controls had significantly higher normalized Chao1 diversity than multiple sclerosis patients.

The sample holds many counts of this clonotype. The antigen is unknown. Libraries were made from TCR beta cDNA, and they carried unique molecular identifiers. TCRdb reprocessed the PCR reads with MiXCR, giving one entry per CDR3 protein. The sample holds 450,000 or so distinct CDR3 sequences, less than 45% seen once. The CDR3 loop spans 13 amino acids. The germline V and J ends were trimmed by 2 bases and 4 bases, with 8 bases remaining between them. Germline V gene data show CDR1 as KGHSH and CDR2 as LQKENI. This TCR derives from a girl under 18 with multiple sclerosis. The rearrangement joins TRBV18 to TRBJ2-5; D is unclear. Material: blood. The CDR3: CASSPSVAETQYF. In DNA form, the CDR3 reads TGTGCCAGCTCACCAAGCGTAGCAGAGACCCAGTACTTC.